This TCR beta chain emerged from a study of T cells in Graves' hyperthyroidism and ophthalmopathy. Whole-study results and caveats: Ophthalmopathy, as predicted by the model, came a median about seven months after the prediction.

A word on this clonotype: Its antigen is still unknown.

RNA transcripts yielded amplified TCR beta CDR3 regions. RT-PCR in the first round (using the HTBI primer set) targeted the TCR CDR3. TCRdb recomputed calls from the multiplex PCR reads with MiXCR, one row per CDR3 protein. The table includes approximately 640,000 distinct CDR3 sequences, roughly a sixth detected once. Diagnostic decisions used clinical symptoms, serum thyroxine and TRAb, thyroid ultrasound and orbital computed tomography. Input material: blood. This TCR was sampled from a man aged 50-59 years with Graves' hyperthyroidism.

The DNA of the CDR3 is TGTGCCAGTAGACGACAGGTTTCTGGGGCCAACGTCCTGACTTTC. This encodes CASRRQVSGANVLTF. The chain joins TRBV19 to TRBJ2-6; D perhaps matches TRBD1 (6 bases). CDR1 is LNHDA and CDR2 is SQIVND in the germline V gene (reference sequence). CDR3 length equals 15 residues. V was cut by 6 bases and J by 1 base, with 10 bases left in between.